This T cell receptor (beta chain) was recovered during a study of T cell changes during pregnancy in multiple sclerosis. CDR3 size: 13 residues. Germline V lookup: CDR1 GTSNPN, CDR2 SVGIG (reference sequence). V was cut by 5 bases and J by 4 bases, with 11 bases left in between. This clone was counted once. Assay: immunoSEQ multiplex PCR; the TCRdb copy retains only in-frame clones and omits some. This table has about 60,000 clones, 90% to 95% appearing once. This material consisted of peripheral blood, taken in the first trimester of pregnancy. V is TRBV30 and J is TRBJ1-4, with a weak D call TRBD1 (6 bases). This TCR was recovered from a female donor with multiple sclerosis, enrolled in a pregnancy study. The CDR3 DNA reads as TGTGCCTGGGGAGGACAGCTTAATGAAAAACTGTTTTTT. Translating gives CAWGGQLNEKLFF.